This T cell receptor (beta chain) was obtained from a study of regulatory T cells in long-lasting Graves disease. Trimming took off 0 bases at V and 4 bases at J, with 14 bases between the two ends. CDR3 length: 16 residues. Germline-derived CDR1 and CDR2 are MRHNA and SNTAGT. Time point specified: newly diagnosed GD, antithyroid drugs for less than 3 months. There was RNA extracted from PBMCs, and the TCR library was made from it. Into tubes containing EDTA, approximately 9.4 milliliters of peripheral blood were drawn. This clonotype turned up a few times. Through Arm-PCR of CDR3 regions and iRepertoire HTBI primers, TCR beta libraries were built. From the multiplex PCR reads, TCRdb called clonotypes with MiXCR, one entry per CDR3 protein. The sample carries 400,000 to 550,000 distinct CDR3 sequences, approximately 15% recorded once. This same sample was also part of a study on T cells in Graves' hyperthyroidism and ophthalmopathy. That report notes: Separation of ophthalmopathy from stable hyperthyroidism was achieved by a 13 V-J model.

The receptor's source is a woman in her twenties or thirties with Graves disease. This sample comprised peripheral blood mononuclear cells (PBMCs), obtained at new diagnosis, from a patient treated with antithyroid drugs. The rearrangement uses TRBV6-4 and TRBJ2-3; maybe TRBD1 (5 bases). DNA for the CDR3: TGTGCCAGCAGTGACTCGATTTCCAGGGTAGCAGATACGCAGTATTTT. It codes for CASSDSISRVADTQYF.